There are a few counts of the clone carrying this T cell receptor beta chain. The target antigen is unknown. The data originate from a study of beta chain features in type 1 diabetes. Study observations and caveats: In all four CD4+ subsets, TCRB CDR3 length was significantly, moderately reduced in type 1 diabetes.

CDR3 length: 11 residues. V lost 3 bases to trimming and J lost 10 bases, with 10 bases between them. Looked up from germline, CDR1 is GTSNPN and CDR2 is SVGIG (reference sequence). The investigators reverse transcribed all of the isolated RNA, so they sequenced expressed TCRB transcripts. TCRdb's copy holds only in-frame clones and misses some; the assay was immunoSEQ multiplex PCR. The sample shows about 150,000 clones, about 9.4% of them seen only once. Sequences were obtained from central memory CD4+ T cells from blood. This sequence originates from a man under 40 with type 1 diabetes. The chain uses TRBV30 and TRBJ2-1; D is uncertain. For the CDR3, the DNA is TGTGCCTGGAGATCCTCCCGGGAGCAGTTCTTC. The encoded protein is CAWRSSREQFF.